The source of this T cell receptor beta chain is a study of cytotoxic CD8 clonotypes in ibrutinib-treated CLL. Findings of the study overall: Progressing patients had sampling times that differed from those of sustained-remission patients.

On this clone itself: The antigen is unknown.

The assay was immunoSEQ multiplex PCR, and TCRdb's table has in-frame clones only and misses some. In the table there are some 76,000 clones, less than 90% of which are singletons. This sample comprised PBMCs, obtained after 24 months of ibrutinib treatment. The receptor comes from a human donor with chronic lymphocytic leukemia.

CDR3 protein: CASSLRRVTGYGYTF. The CDR3 DNA follows: TGTGCCAGCAGCTTGCGCAGGGTTACGGGGTATGGCTACACCTTC. V gene TRBV5-6 combines with J gene TRBJ1-2; D is possibly TRBD1 (5 bases). This CDR3 has 15 residues. Germline CDR1 and CDR2: SGHDT and YYEEEE. Between the trimmed V and J ends, which lost 1 base and 5 bases, there was a span of 15 bases.